Below are 19 T cell receptor delta chains sequenced from a single sample in a study of gamma-delta T cells after stem cell transplantation. TCRdb processed the RT-PCR reads again with the CATT caller. The sample holds roughly 2,600 delta-chain clones, about 30% seen once. Material for sequencing was gamma-delta T cells. The receptor set was obtained from a human donor. It is not recorded whose cells these are; they may come from a transplant donor.

This chain links TRDV1 with TRDJ1; 13 bases line up with TRDD3. The length of the CDR3 is 26 residues. The junction had 33 bases not matched to a gene; V was cut back by 5 bases and J by 0 bases. The germline gives CDR1 TSWWSYY, CDR2 QGS. The CDR3, as DNA: TGTGCTCTTGGGCTACATCGGAGGTTCCGTGCCCTACTGGGGGATACGTGGGGTCAATACACCGATAAACTCATCTTT. Its protein is CALGLHRRFRALLGDTWGQYTDKLIF.

V usage is TRDV2 and J usage is TRDJ1; 10 bases map to TRDD3. After removal of 0 bases from V and 4 bases from J, the junction contained 16 bases not matched to a gene. CDR1 and CDR2 from the germline V gene are GEAIGNYY and EKD. CDR3 size: 19 residues. CDR3 coding DNA: TGTGCCTGTGACACCGTGGGGGCTGGGGGATATGTACAGCACGATAAACTCATCTTT. It is translated as CACDTVGAGGYVQHDKLIF.

This clone has more than one count but fewer than ten. The chain recombines TRDV2 with TRDJ1; 9 bases align to TRDD3. The CDR3 contains 19 residues. V trimming: 3 bases; J trimming: 0 bases; junction bases outside the gene matches: 16. Germline assignment: CDR1 GEAIGNYY and CDR2 EKD. The CDR3 sequence is CACDSILTGGTPYTDKLIF. As DNA, the CDR3 is TGTGCCTGTGACTCCATTCTTACTGGGGGAACCCCGTACACCGATAAACTCATCTTT.

This chain links TRDV2 with TRDJ3; 13 nucleotides match TRDD3. Germline values: CDR1 GEAIGNYY, CDR2 EKD. The CDR3 runs 20 residues. V lost 4 bases and J lost 5; bases outside the gene matches: 13. In DNA form, the CDR3 reads TGTGCCTGTGATCCCATACTGGGGGATACGCTAGTCCGGGACACCCGACAGATGTTTTTC. Translated, it gives CACDPILGDTLVRDTRQMFF.

This clone was seen a few times. The V gene is TRDV2, the J gene TRDJ1, with 7 bases identical to TRDD3. The CDR3 is 15 residues long. The V gene end was trimmed by 2 bases and the J gene end by 0 bases; junction bases not matched to a gene: 5. Germline V gene lookup returns CDR1 GEAIGNYY and CDR2 EKD. CDR3 region: CACDKLGGYTDKLIF. The CDR3 DNA reads as TGTGCCTGTGACAAGCTGGGGGGTTACACCGATAAACTCATCTTT.

This clone turned up a few times. The V and J genes are TRDV2 and TRDJ1, with 9 bases that match TRDD3. After removal of 5 bases from V and 1 base from J, the junction contained 16 bases not matched to a gene. CDR1 and CDR2 (germline): GEAIGNYY, EKD. The CDR3 extends over 18 amino acids. The CDR3 sequence: CACGPVLGDTLATDKLIF. CDR3 sequence (DNA): TGTGCCTGTGGCCCTGTACTAGGGGATACGCTAGCCACCGATAAACTCATCTTT.

As concerns this clone: This may arise from a read error, as a much more abundant clone is one base away. Written as DNA, the CDR3 is TGTGCCTGTGACACCGGCGGTGGGGGATACCATCCCTGGGACACCCAACAGATGTTTTTC. Amino acids: CACDTGGGGYHPWDTQQMFF. The chain employs TRDV2 and TRDJ3, with 10 nucleotides matching TRDD3. From germline, CDR1 is GEAIGNYY and CDR2 EKD. The CDR3 has 20 amino acids.

As concerns this clone: The protein recorded in TCRdb matches a much larger clone and deviates from this DNA's translation at residue 20, suggesting a read error; the protein here is obtained by translating the DNA. The chain couples TRDV2 to TRDJ3, with D perhaps TRDD3 (5 bases). Looked up from germline, CDR1 is GEAIGNYY and CDR2 is EKD. The CDR3 is 25 residues long. The DNA for the CDR3 is TGTGCCTGTGACACCGTGAGTGGATGGGGAACCCCGCTTCGTTTATCGTCCTGGGACAACCGACAGATGTTTTTC. This gives the protein CACDTVSGWGTPLRLSSWDNRQMFF.

Comment on this clone: The junction differs from germline at one of its ends, possibly a read error. The sample carries other DNA sequences with the same CDR3. The rearrangement links TRDV2 to TRDJ1, with 10 nucleotides matching TRDD3. This CDR3 comprises 20 residues. The germline V gene has CDR1 GEAIGNYY and CDR2 EKD. The DNA for the CDR3 is TGTGCCTGTGACACCGTAACCAGTGGGGTACTGGGGGATTCCAGCGATAAGCTCATCTTT. This codes for CACDTVTSGVLGDSSDKLIF.

This clone was counted only a few times. The chain employs TRDV2 and TRDJ1; 8 nucleotides align to TRDD3. Germline V gene sequence: CDR1 GEAIGNYY, CDR2 EKD. V trimming: 3 bases; J trimming: 1 base; junction bases outside the gene matches: 9. The CDR3 has 16 amino acids. CDR3 sequence: CACDGLGETSTDKLIF. The DNA of the CDR3 is TGTGCCTGTGACGGGCTGGGGGAGACGAGCACCGATAAACTCATCTTT.

This clone was seen more than once but under ten times. V and J are TRDV2 and TRDJ1; TRDD3 aligns across 9 bases. Losses at the gene ends were 3 bases for V and 1 base for J; bases not matched to a gene: 14. The CDR3 loop spans 18 amino acids. Per germline, CDR1 GEAIGNYY and CDR2 EKD. CDR3 sequence reads: CACDSVGDMSAGTDKLIF. The CDR3 DNA sequence: TGTGCCTGTGACTCCGTGGGGGATATGTCGGCGGGCACCGATAAACTCATCTTT.

This clone turned up a few times. This chain joins TRDV2 and TRDJ1; 7 nucleotides align to TRDD3. Germline V gene data show CDR1 as GEAIGNYY and CDR2 as EKD. This CDR3 spans 19 amino acids. V gave up 2 bases and J gave up 2 bases; unmatched junction bases: 19. CDR3 nucleotides: TGTGCCTGTGACAGGGTTCGTCCGGGGGATTCGGCCCAAACCGATAAACTCATCTTT. Its protein is CACDRVRPGDSAQTDKLIF.

This clone is medium-sized in the sample. V is TRDV2 and J is TRDJ3; D is possibly TRDD3 (6 bases). CDR3 length: 18 residues. The V gene lost 1 base and the J gene lost 1 base, with 13 bases spanning the gap. Germline-derived CDR1 and CDR2 are GEAIGNYY and EKD. CDR3 protein: CACDTVDGGSWDTRQMFF. CDR3 sequence (DNA): TGTGCCTGTGACACAGTGGATGGGGGGTCCTGGGACACCCGACAGATGTTTTTC.

Judged by abundance, this clone is medium-sized. Written as DNA, the CDR3 is TGTGCCTGTGAGCCCCTGGGGGAGATGACCGATAAACTCATCTTT. Its protein is CACEPLGEMTDKLIF. V and J are TRDV2 and TRDJ1; TRDD3 matches 8 bases. This CDR3 spans 15 amino acids. Trimming at V came to 4 bases and at J to 2 bases, leaving 8 bases not matched to a gene. Germline CDR1 is GEAIGNYY and CDR2 is EKD.

A note on this clone: A single base is all that separates this from a far larger clone, so a read error is likely. The chain couples TRDV1 to TRDJ1; D remains unclear. The ends were cut back, 3 bases at V and 0 bases at J, with 32 bases in the middle. The CDR3 length is 22 residues. Germline V gene sequence: CDR1 TSWWSYY, CDR2 QGS. DNA of the CDR3: TGTGCTCTTGGGGACTTACGGCTGGTTTGGCTTGACACTCCCGACTACACCGATAAACTCATCTTT. Encoded protein: CALGDLRLVWLDTPDYTDKLIF.

This chain links TRDV2 with TRDJ1; the match to TRDD3 covers 12 bases. CDR3 length: 20 residues. V lost 1 base, J lost 4 bases, and 18 bases stayed unmatched. Germline assignment: CDR1 GEAIGNYY and CDR2 EKD. The CDR3 sequence: CACDTILITGGYKESDKLIF. In DNA, the CDR3 is TGTGCCTGTGACACTATACTAATCACTGGGGGATACAAGGAAAGCGATAAACTCATCTTT.

The chain employs TRDV2 and TRDJ1, with 13 bases fitting TRDD3. Trimming removed 4 bases from V and 2 bases from J; junction bases left unmatched: 30. The CDR3 is 24 residues long. The germline gives CDR1 GEAIGNYY, CDR2 EKD. CDR3 protein: CACEPLILGDTHITDTRGTDKLIF. CDR3 in DNA: TGTGCCTGTGAGCCCCTAATACTGGGGGATACGCACATTACAGACACCCGGGGGACCGATAAACTCATCTTT.

This clone was recorded a few times. Since a far larger clone is one base different, this is likely a read error. The sample contains more than one DNA sequence encoding this CDR3. This chain connects TRDV2 to TRDJ1; 9 bases align to TRDD3. The germline gives CDR1 GEAIGNYY, CDR2 EKD. CDR3 length equals 18 residues. DNA for the CDR3: TGTGCCTGTGACACCGTCAGGCTGGGGGATGTCTATACCGACAAACTCATCTTT. It specifies CACDTVRLGDVYTDKLIF.

Of note for this clone: The sample holds other DNA sequences that translate to the same CDR3. V gene TRDV1 combines with J gene TRDJ2; 10 positions match TRDD3. Germline V gene sequence: CDR1 TSWWSYY, CDR2 QGS. V lost 4 bases and J lost 3; bases outside the gene matches: 20. This CDR3 is built from 21 residues. CDR3 nucleotide sequence: TGTGCTCTTGGGGGACTCCGACTATTAGGGGGGATACGCCCCCTGACAGCACAACTCTTCTTT. It codes for CALGGLRLLGGIRPLTAQLFF.